Detailed here is one T cell receptor beta chain. Its antigen is currently unknown. V shed 2 bases and J shed 6 bases, with 7 bases lying between them. CDR3 length: 12 amino acids. The germline gives CDR1 SGHDN, CDR2 FVKESK. The data stem from a study of Ad26.COV2.S vaccination and SARS-CoV-2 variants. Study-level results: Responses of T cells in total may have been underestimated by the TCR breadth and depth analyses. Substantial post-vaccination breadth of spike-specific CD8+ and CD4+ T cell responses was reported. It was vaccine recipients, not placebo recipients, who had the higher spike-specific TCR breadth.

Data came from immunoSEQ multiplex PCR; TCRdb stores just in-frame clones and leaves some out. The sample has nearly 7,000 clones, about four fifths seen once; the top ten hold roughly 28%. V and J are TRBV14 and TRBJ1-1; D gene uncertain. The receptor was isolated from a human donor who had recovered from COVID-19. Source: peripheral blood, taken after recovery from COVID-19. CDR3 nucleotides: TGTGCCAGCAGCCAAATCCTGTCTGAAGCTTTCTTT. Its protein is CASSQILSEAFF.